The sequence of this TCR beta chain was determined in a study of a mutant IDH1 vaccine in newly diagnosed glioma (dated by TCRdb to about 2021). Looking at the study overall: Across visits V03 through V10, patients got a total of eight vaccinations, given in weeks 1, 3, 5, 7, 11, 15, 19 and 23. Peripheral blood samples were drawn at six visits, namely V03 (baseline), V05, V07, V10, V12 and V13. The approximately 30 treated patients were roughly 62% male and about 40% female, with a mean age of approximately 38 years. Longitudinal TCRB deep sequencing was done for 25 treated patients, wherever samples were available for exploratory analyses. Before enrollment, most patients had been given radiochemotherapy with temozolomide as standard therapy, while the rest had received either radiotherapy alone or temozolomide alone. Vaccination began 4-6 weeks after radiotherapy alone, or alongside temozolomide cycles in the chemotherapy-containing groups.

The time point label corresponds to: week 5, during vaccination. Every vaccine dose consisted of 300 ug of a 20-mer mutant IDH1 peptide in Montanide, administered subcutaneously together with topical imiquimod. The donors had newly diagnosed IDH1-mutant astrocytomas of WHO grade 3 or 4 that showed loss of nuclear ATRX. The samples were drawn from NOA16, a multicentre, single-arm, open-label phase I trial in Germany that tested a mutant IDH1 peptide vaccine in humans for the first time. Genomic DNA for TCRB sequencing was extracted from EDTA blood using the DNeasy Blood and Tissue Kit. The library was produced with the immunoSEQ multiplex PCR assay. Rearranged TCR beta chain sequences were amplified with the hsTCRB Kit following the manufacturer's protocol. An Illumina MiSeq was used to sequence the TCRB libraries. As for the original processing: The kit vendor's proprietary platform handled demultiplexing, trimming and gene mapping. Sourced from immuneACCESS, this table was stored by TCRdb with only in-frame sequences that have V and J called. A share of the clones is absent; for the studies checked, an unresolved V gene accounts for under half, and the remainder has no known explanation. That table gives V, J and clone size, and the DNA gave D and trimming. The sample table lists fewer than 100,000 clones, 91% of them with a count of one. The ten largest clones add up to 0.55% to 0.65% of the sample.

Regarding this clone: Its cognate antigen has yet to be identified. Base qualities were left out, and no much larger clone turns up one base away.

Study-wide findings and limitations: No apparent relationship was observed between pseudoprogression and alterations in the top peripheral T cell clonotypes detected by TCRB sequencing. Vaccine-induced immune responses across multiple MHC alleles were detected in approximately 94% of patients. PBMC samples for TCRB deep sequencing were selected based on availability. The authors noted that analyses of patient blood samples could not be reproduced because of sample limitations.

A distance of 4 bases separates the germline ends of V and J, which lose 3 bases and 3 bases respectively. The CDR3 starts with the cysteine, ends with the phenylalanine, and has 12 residues. The retained sequence is limited to the CDR3, 36 bases, with the frame set at the first base. From the germline V gene, CDR1 is SGHRS and CDR2 is YFSETQ. The receptor's source is a woman aged 45 to 65 with glioma. Here the sequenced sample was PBMCs, taken from a glioma patient whose treatment included an IDH1 peptide vaccine. The chain joins TRBV5-1 to TRBJ2-1, with the D segment identity uncertain. The DNA reads TGCGCCAGCAGCTACAGCTACAATGAGCAGTTCTTC. Its protein product is CASSYSYNEQFF. The CDR3, completed at both ends by the reference TRBV5-1 and TRBJ2-1 genes, gives the full variable domain KAGVTQTPRYLIKTRGQQVTLSCSPISGHRSVSWYQQTPGQGLQFLFEYFSETQRNKGNFPGRFSGRQFSNSRSEMNVSTLELGDSALYLCASSYSYNEQFFGPGTRLTVL.